This is a list of T cell receptor beta chains from one sample in a study of T cell repertoires in aging, cancer and after chemotherapy. TCRdb reprocessed the multiplex PCR reads via MiXCR and lists one record per CDR3 protein. The data show over 2,500 distinct CDR3 sequences, 24% seen once. The sample taken for sequencing was blood. The source is a human donor with a solid tumor. CDR3s leave out the opening cysteine and the closing phenylalanine or tryptophan.

j_gene,v_gene,CDR3aa
TRBJ2-6,TRBV12-3/TRBV12-4,ASSLVLGSYSGANVLT
TRBJ1-2,TRBV15,ATSRGGRGPGVYGYT
TRBJ1-3,TRBV18,ASRKSDLGNTIY
TRBJ2-7,TRBV12-3/TRBV12-4,ASSRYVQGRLYEQY
TRBJ2-3,TRBV20-1,SARDQRGGGVNTQY
TRBJ2-1,TRBV25-1,ASTSSGEQF
TRBJ1-6,TRBV6-2/TRBV6-3,ASSYSVSLSPLH
TRBJ2-5,TRBV12-3/TRBV12-4,ASSLTRGETQY
TRBJ1-2,TRBV9,ASSVAYRDYGYT
TRBJ1-6,TRBV12-3/TRBV12-4,ASSPQLGGLVSPLH
TRBJ2-5,TRBV6-4,ASSLQGRQETQY
TRBJ2-7,TRBV5-6,ASSLLQGYEQY
TRBJ2-3,TRBV7-9,ASSPQGYLDTQY
TRBJ1-2,TRBV19,ASRAGKGGYT
TRBJ1-3,TRBV7-9,ASSFEQAGNTIY
TRBJ2-1,TRBV11-2,ASSSLSGGNEQF
TRBJ2-1,TRBV27,ASSPRLKPKVEQF
TRBJ2-3,TRBV6-2/TRBV6-3,ATLAGGNTQY
TRBJ1-1,TRBV7-9,ASSSPGPTEAF
TRBJ2-2,TRBV5-6,ASSPFHRVNTGELF
TRBJ2-1,TRBV12-3/TRBV12-4,ASSSGTDYNEQF
TRBJ2-5,TRBV5-5,ASSLGTAMETQY
TRBJ1-2,TRBV7-2,ASSLEATQGYT
TRBJ1-2,TRBV7-2,ASSLGPGSQYGYT
TRBJ2-3,TRBV7-9,ASSLEGDTQY
TRBJ1-2,TRBV7-9,ASGGQANYGYT
TRBJ1-6,TRBV25-1,ASSEQSYNSPLH
TRBJ2-4,TRBV6-2/TRBV6-3,ASSYEGGFKNIQY
TRBJ2-5,TRBV7-9,ASSQGLAGGETQY
TRBJ2-2,TRBV5-4,ASSRGQNTGELF
TRBJ1-2,TRBV24-1,ATSEDGYGYT
TRBJ1-2,TRBV11-2,ASSLDGMGGYT
TRBJ1-6,TRBV5-1,ASSLHYSKNSPLH
TRBJ1-1,TRBV7-9,ASSLQNTEAF
TRBJ1-2,TRBV5-4,ASSRGTGERVYGYT
TRBJ1-1,TRBV27,ASSSWTGGGGEQY
TRBJ2-3,TRBV19,ASSPGRTDTQY
TRBJ2-3,TRBV15,ATRSSILAGAPDTQY
TRBJ1-2,TRBV7-9,ASSSRDRVDYGYT
TRBJ1-2,TRBV29-1,SVERGEENGYT
TRBJ1-5,TRBV27,ASSSRLDQPQH
TRBJ1-2,TRBV7-2,ASSLARTSSYGYT
TRBJ2-5,TRBV12-3/TRBV12-4,ASSLYRPNSPYQETQY
TRBJ2-1,TRBV6-5,ASSDRGAGNEQF
TRBJ1-2,TRBV15,ATSRERDRDALRYGYT
TRBJ1-4,TRBV20-1,SASWDRGLGGEKLF
TRBJ2-3,TRBV29-1,SVGAAGYTDTQY
TRBJ2-3,TRBV13,ARSLVGRTTDTQY